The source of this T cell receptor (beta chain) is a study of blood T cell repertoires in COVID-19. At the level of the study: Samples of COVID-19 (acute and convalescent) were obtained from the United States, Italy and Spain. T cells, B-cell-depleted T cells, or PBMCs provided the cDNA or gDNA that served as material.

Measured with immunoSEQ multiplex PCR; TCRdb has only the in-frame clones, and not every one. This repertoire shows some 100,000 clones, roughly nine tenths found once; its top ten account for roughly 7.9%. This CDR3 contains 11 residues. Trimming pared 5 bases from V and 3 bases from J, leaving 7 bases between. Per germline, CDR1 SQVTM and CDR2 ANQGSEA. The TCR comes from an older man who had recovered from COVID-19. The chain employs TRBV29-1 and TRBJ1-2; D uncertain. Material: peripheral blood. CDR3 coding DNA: TGCAGCGTTTCACGGGACTATGGCTACACCTTC. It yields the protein CSVSRDYGYTF.